This is a list of T cell receptor beta chains from one sample in a study of T cells in Graves' hyperthyroidism and ophthalmopathy. TCRdb re-analysed the multiplex PCR reads in MiXCR, keeping a single row per CDR3 protein. This sample yields some 800,000 distinct CDR3 sequences, of which 35% to 40% are seen a single time; 7.5% to 9.5% belongs to the top ten. Sequencing was performed on blood. The receptors were gathered from a man aged 18 to 35 with Graves' hyperthyroidism. CDR3s include the opening cysteine and the closing phenylalanine or tryptophan. The order of the fields is V gene, D gene, J gene, clone size, CDR3 DNA, CDR3 protein. The D gene is left open where the match is weak. Where a row states a size, it is once, few, many or the class of an expanded clone; other rows omit it.

v_gene: TRBV20-1; d_gene: TRBD1; j_gene: TRBJ1-1; abundance: many; CDR3nt: TGCAGTGCCGACAGACAGGGGAGGTTAGCTTTCTTT; CDR3aa: CSADRQGRLAFF
v_gene: TRBV12-3/TRBV12-4; d_gene: TRBD1; j_gene: TRBJ1-2; abundance: many; CDR3nt: TGTGCCAGCAGTATCCCGGACAGGCCCTATGGCTACACCTTC; CDR3aa: CASSIPDRPYGYTF
v_gene: TRBV29-1; d_gene: NA; j_gene: TRBJ1-2; abundance: many; CDR3nt: TGCAGCGTAAATACGGGGGATGGCTACACCTTC; CDR3aa: CSVNTGDGYTF
v_gene: TRBV12-3/TRBV12-4; d_gene: TRBD1; j_gene: TRBJ1-1; abundance: few; CDR3nt: TGTGCCAGCAGTCGAGCAGGGGGCTTCACTGAAGCTTTCTTT; CDR3aa: CASSRAGGFTEAFF
v_gene: TRBV10-2; d_gene: TRBD2; j_gene: TRBJ2-7; abundance: NA; CDR3nt: TGTGCCAGCAGTTACTCGTGGCGGGAGGGCCCCTACGAGCAGTACTTC; CDR3aa: CASSYSWREGPYEQYF
v_gene: TRBV2; d_gene: TRBD1; j_gene: TRBJ1-5; abundance: many; CDR3nt: TGTGCCAGCAGCCGGAGGACAGGGAGCCAGCCCCAGCATTTT; CDR3aa: CASSRRTGSQPQHF
v_gene: TRBV7-4; d_gene: NA; j_gene: TRBJ1-2; abundance: NA; CDR3nt: TGTGCCAGCAGCCCTAAGGGGGTCGGGGAGGGCTACACCTTC; CDR3aa: CASSPKGVGEGYTF
v_gene: TRBV7-9; d_gene: TRBD1; j_gene: TRBJ1-4; abundance: once; CDR3nt: TGTGCCAGCAGCTTAGACAGGGGGGTTGAAAAACTGTTTTTT; CDR3aa: CASSLDRGVEKLFF
v_gene: TRBV7-9; d_gene: TRBD1; j_gene: TRBJ1-1; abundance: NA; CDR3nt: TGTGCCAGCAGCTTGACAGGGGTGGGGATGGACACTGAAGCTTTCTTT; CDR3aa: CASSLTGVGMDTEAFF
v_gene: TRBV12-3/TRBV12-4; d_gene: NA; j_gene: TRBJ2-5; abundance: NA; CDR3nt: TGTGCCAGCAGCCAGAGTGGTCAGCCCCAGTACTTC; CDR3aa: CASSQSGQPQYF
v_gene: TRBV9; d_gene: TRBD1; j_gene: TRBJ1-5; abundance: few; CDR3nt: TGTGCCAGCAGCGTCACAGGGGAACAGCCCCAGCATTTT; CDR3aa: CASSVTGEQPQHF
v_gene: TRBV10-3; d_gene: TRBD1; j_gene: TRBJ1-5; abundance: NA; CDR3nt: TGTGCCGACGGGACTTCCCCAGGGGGTGATCAGCCCCAGCATTTT; CDR3aa: CADGTSPGGDQPQHF
v_gene: TRBV20-1; d_gene: NA; j_gene: TRBJ1-2; abundance: NA; CDR3nt: TGCAGTGCTAGAGATATAGGGGCAGCCTATGGCTACACCTTC; CDR3aa: CSARDIGAAYGYTF
v_gene: TRBV7-9; d_gene: TRBD2; j_gene: TRBJ2-7; abundance: many; CDR3nt: TGTGCCAGCAGCCCTACTAGCGGGAAGGACGAGCAGTACTTC; CDR3aa: CASSPTSGKDEQYF
v_gene: TRBV6-2/TRBV6-3; d_gene: NA; j_gene: TRBJ1-1; abundance: NA; CDR3nt: TGTGCCAGCAGTACCAACAGGGAAGCTTTCTTT; CDR3aa: CASSTNREAFF
v_gene: TRBV6-5; d_gene: NA; j_gene: TRBJ2-5; abundance: NA; CDR3nt: TGTGCCACCGAGGGGCAATTCCAAGAGACCCAGTACTTC; CDR3aa: CATEGQFQETQYF
v_gene: TRBV11-2; d_gene: NA; j_gene: TRBJ2-7; abundance: NA; CDR3nt: TGTGCCAGCAGCTTAGACCGGGACACTTCCTACGAGCAGTACTTC; CDR3aa: CASSLDRDTSYEQYF
v_gene: TRBV12-3/TRBV12-4; d_gene: NA; j_gene: TRBJ1-1; abundance: many; CDR3nt: TGTGCCAGCAGCTTACTGGGAGGGACTGAAGCTTTCTTT; CDR3aa: CASSLLGGTEAFF
v_gene: TRBV2; d_gene: NA; j_gene: TRBJ1-6; abundance: NA; CDR3nt: TGTGCCAGCACCCTAATGGTGGGGCCGAATTCACCCCTCCACTTT; CDR3aa: CASTLMVGPNSPLHF
v_gene: TRBV20-1; d_gene: NA; j_gene: TRBJ2-5; abundance: few; CDR3nt: TGCAGTGCCCGGGACCGCGTGACGACCCAGTACTTC; CDR3aa: CSARDRVTTQYF
v_gene: TRBV24-1; d_gene: NA; j_gene: TRBJ2-6; abundance: many; CDR3nt: TGTGCCACCAGTGAAAAGACAGCTGGGGCCAACGTCCTGACTTTC; CDR3aa: CATSEKTAGANVLTF
v_gene: TRBV25-1; d_gene: TRBD1; j_gene: TRBJ1-6; abundance: NA; CDR3nt: TGTGCCAGCAGTGACACAGGGGCAAATTCACCCCTCCACTTT; CDR3aa: CASSDTGANSPLHF
v_gene: TRBV20-1; d_gene: TRBD1; j_gene: TRBJ2-7; abundance: NA; CDR3nt: TGCAGTGCTAGAGAGGATGGGACAGCAAGAACCTACGAGCAGTACTTC; CDR3aa: CSAREDGTARTYEQYF
v_gene: TRBV19; d_gene: TRBD1; j_gene: TRBJ2-7; abundance: many; CDR3nt: TGCGCCAGCTCCCCGGGACAGTCCTACGAGCAGTACTTC; CDR3aa: CASSPGQSYEQYF
v_gene: TRBV9; d_gene: NA; j_gene: TRBJ2-2; abundance: few; CDR3nt: TGTGCCAGCATCCCAAGAGGGGGAGGGACGGGTACCGGGGAGCTGTTTTTT; CDR3aa: CASIPRGGGTGTGELFF
v_gene: TRBV7-3; d_gene: NA; j_gene: TRBJ2-7; abundance: many; CDR3nt: TGTGCCAGCAGCCCGAGAACGGGACACCACTACGAGCAGTACTTC; CDR3aa: CASSPRTGHHYEQYF
v_gene: TRBV5-1; d_gene: NA; j_gene: TRBJ2-7; abundance: many; CDR3nt: TGCGCCAGCAGCTTGCCCGGGTGGCCCGAGCAGTACTTC; CDR3aa: CASSLPGWPEQYF
v_gene: TRBV7-9; d_gene: NA; j_gene: TRBJ2-7; abundance: NA; CDR3nt: TGTGCCAGCAGCGTAGCGGCACGGGGTGGGTCCTACGAGCAGTACTTC; CDR3aa: CASSVAARGGSYEQYF
v_gene: TRBV2; d_gene: NA; j_gene: TRBJ2-5; abundance: few; CDR3nt: TGTGCCAGCAGTACCCGGACAGACCAAGAGACCCAGTACTTC; CDR3aa: CASSTRTDQETQYF
v_gene: TRBV7-9; d_gene: TRBD2; j_gene: TRBJ2-2; abundance: NA; CDR3nt: TGTGCCAGCAGCCGGGGACTAGCGCACACCGGGGAGCTGTTTTTT; CDR3aa: CASSRGLAHTGELFF
v_gene: TRBV12-3/TRBV12-4; d_gene: TRBD1; j_gene: TRBJ1-5; abundance: NA; CDR3nt: TGTGCCAGCAGAACTGGGACAGGGGGCTCCAATCAGCCCCAGCATTTT; CDR3aa: CASRTGTGGSNQPQHF
v_gene: TRBV19; d_gene: NA; j_gene: TRBJ2-7; abundance: NA; CDR3nt: TGTGCCAGTAGTATAGCTCGCGGGGACGAGCAGTACTTC; CDR3aa: CASSIARGDEQYF
v_gene: TRBV20-1; d_gene: TRBD1; j_gene: TRBJ1-1; abundance: many; CDR3nt: TGCAGTGCATCACCGGGACAGGGGGACACTGAAGCTTTCTTT; CDR3aa: CSASPGQGDTEAFF
v_gene: TRBV5-1; d_gene: NA; j_gene: TRBJ1-4; abundance: few; CDR3nt: TGCGCCAGCAGCTTCGGTACCACCTATGAAAAACTGTTTTTT; CDR3aa: CASSFGTTYEKLFF
v_gene: TRBV5-1; d_gene: NA; j_gene: TRBJ2-5; abundance: NA; CDR3nt: TGCGCCAGCAGCGGAGGGGGACAAGGGGGCCAAGAGACCCAGTACTTC; CDR3aa: CASSGGGQGGQETQYF
v_gene: TRBV24-1; d_gene: NA; j_gene: TRBJ2-2; abundance: many; CDR3nt: TGTGCCACCAGTGATCCTGTGGACTCCATGGCGCCTGAGCTGTTTTTT; CDR3aa: CATSDPVDSMAPELFF
v_gene: TRBV14; d_gene: TRBD1; j_gene: TRBJ1-1; abundance: NA; CDR3nt: TGTGCCAGCAGCCATGGGGACAGGGGGATCGCTGAAGCTTTCTTT; CDR3aa: CASSHGDRGIAEAFF
v_gene: TRBV7-8; d_gene: NA; j_gene: TRBJ1-5; abundance: many; CDR3nt: TGTGCCAGCGGACACCAGGGTTATAGCAATCAGCCCCAGCATTTT; CDR3aa: CASGHQGYSNQPQHF
v_gene: TRBV15; d_gene: TRBD1; j_gene: TRBJ2-7; abundance: NA; CDR3nt: TGTGCCACCAGCAGTGACACCGGGACAGTCGCCTACGAGCAGTACTTC; CDR3aa: CATSSDTGTVAYEQYF
v_gene: TRBV5-1; d_gene: NA; j_gene: TRBJ1-4; abundance: NA; CDR3nt: TGCGCCAGCACCCCGGGAGATCCTAATGAAAAACTGTTTTTT; CDR3aa: CASTPGDPNEKLFF
v_gene: TRBV5-4; d_gene: TRBD2; j_gene: TRBJ2-2; abundance: few; CDR3nt: TGTGCCAGCAGCTTGAGGGCGGGGAGGGCCAACACCGGGGAGCTGTTTTTT; CDR3aa: CASSLRAGRANTGELFF
v_gene: TRBV20-1; d_gene: NA; j_gene: TRBJ1-1; abundance: NA; CDR3nt: TGCAGTGCTAAGAGGGTGGTAACTGAAGCTTTCTTT; CDR3aa: CSAKRVVTEAFF
v_gene: TRBV7-9; d_gene: NA; j_gene: TRBJ1-1; abundance: few; CDR3nt: TGTGCCAGCAGCCCGGACAGTTTCACTGAAGCTTTCTTT; CDR3aa: CASSPDSFTEAFF
v_gene: TRBV6-6; d_gene: NA; j_gene: TRBJ1-1; abundance: few; CDR3nt: TGTGCCAGCAGAGCAGGGGTTCGAATGAACACTGAAGCTTTCTTT; CDR3aa: CASRAGVRMNTEAFF
v_gene: TRBV6-1; d_gene: TRBD1; j_gene: TRBJ2-7; abundance: NA; CDR3nt: TGTGCCAGCAAGGGGGCAGGGGGCCGGTCCTACGAGCAGTACTTC; CDR3aa: CASKGAGGRSYEQYF
v_gene: TRBV20-1; d_gene: TRBD1; j_gene: TRBJ1-5; abundance: many; CDR3nt: TGCAGTGCTAGAGATCTATACGGGACAGGGAGACAGCCCCAGCATTTT; CDR3aa: CSARDLYGTGRQPQHF
v_gene: TRBV5-1; d_gene: TRBD1; j_gene: TRBJ2-7; abundance: few; CDR3nt: TGCGCCAGCAGCTTGGCCGAGACAGGGGAACTTTACGAGCAGTACTTC; CDR3aa: CASSLAETGELYEQYF
v_gene: TRBV11-2; d_gene: NA; j_gene: TRBJ1-3; abundance: NA; CDR3nt: TGTGCCAGCAGCTCCCCGACAGGAAACACCATATATTTT; CDR3aa: CASSSPTGNTIYF
v_gene: TRBV9; d_gene: NA; j_gene: TRBJ1-1; abundance: NA; CDR3nt: TGTGCCAGCAGCGTAGGTCAGATGAACGCTGAAGCTTTCTTT; CDR3aa: CASSVGQMNAEAFF